The 3 T cell receptor beta chains in this list originate from one sample, sequenced in a study of cytomegalovirus exposure and HLA in healthy donors. PCR amplification relied on 60 Vbeta primers (plus 13 Jbeta primers). Sequencing was performed with immunoSEQ multiplex PCR; in TCRdb, only in-frame clones are kept and a portion is missing. The sample shows over 100,000 clones, almost 70% of them seen only once. Sequenced material: PBMCs. These receptors were collected from a man aged 25 to 40 in good health and CMV-seropositive.

The chain is built from TRBV5-1 and TRBJ2-1; 15 nucleotides agree with TRBD2. This CDR3 is 16 amino acids long. V was pared by 4 bases and J by 8 bases, with 7 bases of the junction left unmatched. CDR1 and CDR2 from the germline V gene are SGHRS and YFSETQ. CDR3 DNA sequence: TGCGCCAGCAGCCCCGGGACTAGCGGGAGGAGCTATGAGCAGTTCTTC. Translated, it gives CASSPGTSGRSYEQFF.

The chain couples TRBV7-2 to TRBJ2-2, with 9 bases lining up with TRBD2. V lost 1 base to trimming and J lost 3 bases; unmatched junction nucleotides: 3. CDR3 length: 16 amino acids. Germline V gene lookup returns CDR1 SGHTA and CDR2 FQGNSA. CDR3 region: CASSLGGGADTGELFF. CDR3 coding DNA: TGTGCCAGCAGCTTAGGCGGGGGGGCGGACACCGGGGAGCTGTTTTTT.

There are a few counts of this clone. The chain recombines TRBV6-1 with TRBJ1-2; D gene uncertain. V was clipped by 4 bases and J by 5 bases, with 17 bases between them. CDR3 size: 15 residues. The germline gives CDR1 MNHNS, CDR2 SASEGT. DNA for the CDR3: TGTGCCAGCAGTGGGGAGGGTGGGCCCCAGTATGGCTACACCTTC. As protein: CASSGEGGPQYGYTF.